A single sample is the source of the 16 T cell receptor beta chains below, sequenced in a study of CD8+ T cells in alopecia areata. CD4, CD8alpha, NKG2D, NKG2ACE and other markers guided sorting of pooled cutaneous lymph node cells. In each case, RNA was isolated and then reverse transcribed into cDNA as the sequencing template. Clones were sequenced by immunoSEQ multiplex PCR, and TCRdb holds only the in-frame ones, with some missing. This sample comprises roughly 260,000 clones, none seen once only. Sequenced sample: CD4+ T cells sorted from a lymph node. The receptors derive from a C3H/HeJ mouse with alopecia areata. This mouse strain has H2-k as its MHC haplotype.

To note about this clone: Gene labels here are mouse ones. The sequenced CDR3 bases are TGTGCCAGCAGCCAAGATAAGTACAGGGTTGCAGAA. This gives the protein CASSQDKYRVAE. The CDR3 as a whole reads CASSQDKYRVAETLYF. J is TRBJ2-3 and V is TRBV5; TRBD1 is a possible D gene (6 bases). Coverage ceases 4 residues before the CDR3 finishes, and the germline J gene fills in the end. The CDR3 has 16 amino acids. CDR1 is LGHNA and CDR2 is YNLKQL in the germline V gene (reference sequence). Trimming removed 0 bases at V and 2 bases at J, with 12 bases between.

Concerning this clone itself: Genes here carry mouse names. The read ends 4 residues early relative to the CDR3; the germline J gene fills the gap. J is TRBJ2-2 and V is TRBV5; 11 bases line up with TRBD2. J lost 1 base, V lost 5 bases, and 3 bases had no gene match. The CDR3 contains 16 residues. Germline loops: CDR1 LGHNA, CDR2 YNLKQL (reference sequence). Here the CDR3 reads CASSFGTGGNTGQLYF. The CDR3 bases that were read are TGTGCCAGCAGCTTTGGGACTGGGGGAAACACCGGG.

This clone was found a few times. Gene names and germline refer to mouse. The read terminates 4 residues ahead of where the CDR3 ends, so the germline J gene completes it. The sample contains more than one DNA sequence encoding this CDR3. The rearrangement links TRBV5 to TRBJ2-7; 11 positions match TRBD2. Germline values: CDR1 LGHNA, CDR2 YNLKQL (reference sequence). CDR3 length: 14 amino acids. The part of the CDR3 DNA that was read is TGTGCCAGCAGCCTCGGGACTGGGGGTTAT. Protein sequence: CASSLGTGGY. The whole CDR3 protein reads CASSLGTGGYEQYF.

On this clone: Mouse names are used for the genes. The read terminates 4 residues ahead of where the CDR3 ends, so the germline J gene completes it. The gene calls are TRBV13-1 and TRBJ2-1, with 9 nucleotides matching TRBD2. Germline V gives CDR1 NSHNY, CDR2 SYGAGN. Germline trimming cut 2 bases from V and 6 bases from J; bases unmatched to any gene: 3. The CDR3 has 14 residues. CDR3 DNA, as far as it was read: TGTGCCAGCAGTGAAAACTGGGGGGTTGCT. Residues: CASSENWGVA. The whole CDR3 sequence is CASSENWGVAEQFF.

Note on this clone: Mouse germline and gene names are used. Sequencing ends 4 residues short of the CDR3 end; the germline J gene provides the rest. Other DNA sequences from this sample encode an identical CDR3 as well. V and J are TRBV13-3 and TRBJ2-7, with D possibly matching TRBD1 (5 bases). In germline, CDR1 is NNHDY, CDR2 SYVADS. The CDR3 length is 13 residues. V shed 3 bases and J shed 0 bases, with 7 bases lying between them. Partial CDR3 DNA: TGTGCCAGCAGTGGACAGAGCTCCTAT. Translation: CASSGQSSY. The CDR3 reads in full as CASSGQSSYEQYF.

There are a few counts of this clone. Gene labels here are mouse ones. From the germline J gene comes the end of the CDR3, since the read stops 4 residues before it. The V gene is TRBV13-3, the J gene TRBJ2-3, with a possible D match to TRBD1 (5 bases). The CDR3 spans 13 residues. The V end lost 7 bases, the J end lost 0 bases, and 9 bases lay between the germline ends. Germline loops: CDR1 NNHDY, CDR2 SYVADS. The sequenced part of the CDR3 DNA is TGTGCCAGCGCCAGGGAGAGTGCAGAA. Translating gives CASARESAE. The entire CDR3 protein is CASARESAETLYF.

This clone was found a few times. Gene names refer to mouse genes. The CDR3 extends 4 residues past the end of the read, so its final part is completed from the germline J gene. Different DNA sequences within this sample yield the same CDR3. This chain joins TRBV13-3 and TRBJ2-2; 10 bases fit TRBD2. Trimming took 5 bases from V and 1 from J; bases not matched to a gene: 2. CDR1 NNHDY and CDR2 SYVADS come from the germline V gene. The CDR3 is 15 residues long. CDR3 amino acids: CASSRLGGNTGQLYF. CDR3 DNA, as far as it was read: TGTGCCAGCAGCCGACTGGGGGGAAACACCGGG.

Worth noting for this clone: Gene names refer to mouse genes. The read ends 4 residues early relative to the CDR3; the germline J gene fills the gap. V is TRBV2 and J is TRBJ2-1; D gene uncertain. The V end lost 1 base, the J end lost 0 bases, and 7 bases lay between the germline ends. Germline V gene lookup returns CDR1 LGHNA and CDR2 YSYQKL. The CDR3 extends over 15 amino acids. The CDR3 sequence is CASSQAVGNYAEQFF. Partial CDR3 DNA: TGTGCCAGCAGCCAAGCCGTGGGTAACTATGCT.

A word on this clone: All gene names here are mouse names. Read data end 4 residues before the CDR3 end; the end is taken from the germline J gene. The chain has TRBV13-3 and TRBJ2-5; TRBD2 matches at 10 bases. The V gene's germline CDR1 is NNHDY and CDR2 SYVADS. The ends lost 4 bases at V and 2 bases at J; junction bases unmatched: 4. CDR3 size: 15 residues. Here the CDR3 reads CASSPRDWGQDTQYF. The DNA read from the CDR3 is TGTGCCAGCAGTCCCCGGGACTGGGGCCAAGAC.

In its sample, this clone was seen a few times. Germline and genes here are mouse. The CDR3 is cut off 4 residues early in the read; its end comes from the germline J gene. Other DNA variants within this sample encode the same CDR3. The chain has TRBV4 and TRBJ2-3, with 12 positions matching TRBD2. V was pared by 5 bases and J by 3 bases, with 3 bases of the junction left unmatched. Germline loops: CDR1 LGHDT, CDR2 YNNKQL (reference sequence). The CDR3 has 15 residues. The sequenced part of the CDR3 DNA is TGTGCCAGCAGCCGACTGGGGGGGCGAGCAGAA. Its translation: CASSRLGGRAE. The CDR3 in its entirety is CASSRLGGRAETLYF.

This clone was seen only a few times. Germline and genes here are mouse. The sequenced fragment ends 4 residues before the CDR3 boundary, so the rest is inferred from the germline J gene. V usage is TRBV31 and J usage is TRBJ2-2, with D unclear. Germline CDR1 GKSSPN, CDR2 SITVG. There are 14 residues in the CDR3. Trimming pared 3 bases from V and 0 bases from J, leaving 8 bases between. The sequenced CDR3 bases are TGTGCCTGGAGCCAACACGCAAACACCGGG. It yields the protein CAWSQHANTG. The whole CDR3 protein is CAWSQHANTGQLYF.

With regard to this clone: Gene names are mouse gene names. Sequencing ends 4 residues short of the CDR3 end; the germline J gene provides the rest. Different DNA sequences within this sample yield the same CDR3. This chain uses TRBV1 with TRBJ2-4; 8 nucleotides align to TRBD2. V dropped 0 bases and J dropped 3; count of bases not matched to a gene: 2. The CDR3 has 15 residues. CDR1 and CDR2 (germline): NSQYPW, LRSPGD (reference sequence). CDR3 sequence: CTCSADWGGQNTLYF. The CDR3 DNA, read in part, is TGCACCTGCAGTGCAGATTGGGGGGGACAAAAC.

On this clone: Gene and germline names: mouse. The CDR3 extends 4 residues past the end of the read, so its final part is completed from the germline J gene. Other DNA variants within this sample encode the same CDR3. The chain has TRBV1 and TRBJ2-3, with 11 bases that match TRBD1. Trimming at V came to 4 bases and at J to 1 base, leaving 1 base not matched to a gene. The CDR3 sequence is 15 residues long. Germline CDR1 NSQYPW, CDR2 LRSPGD (reference sequence). The covered CDR3 bases are TGCACCTGCAGTGGGGACAGGGGGGGTGCAGAA. Protein product: CTCSGDRGGAE. The whole CDR3 protein is CTCSGDRGGAETLYF. The full variable domain, in which reference TRBV1 and TRBJ2-3 provide the parts outside the CDR3, is VTLLEQNPRWRLVPRGQAVNLRCILKNSQYPWMSWYQQDLQKQLQWLFTLRSPGDKEVKSLPGADYLATRVTDTELRLQVANMSQGRTLYCTCSGDRGGAETLYFGSGTRLTVL.

This clone was counted ten times or more. Genes here carry mouse names. The read stops 4 residues short of the end of the CDR3; the missing end is completed from the germline J gene. The J gene is TRBJ1-2, the V gene TRBV13-1; a weak D match, TRBD1 (5 bases). Trimming shortened V by 3 bases and J by 0 bases, and 6 bases separated the two germline ends. Per germline, CDR1 NSHNY and CDR2 SYGAGN. CDR3 length: 13 residues. This CDR3 reads CASSGQSNSDYTF. The sequenced part of the CDR3 DNA is TGTGCCAGCAGTGGACAGTCAAACTCC.

Details on this clone: The gene names here belong to mouse. The CDR3 extends 4 residues past the end of the read, so its final part is completed from the germline J gene. The chain joins TRBV14 to TRBJ2-7, with 8 positions matching TRBD2. The germline gives CDR1 SGHDT, CDR2 FRDEAV. This CDR3 contains 14 residues. The part of the CDR3 DNA that was read is TGTGCCAGCGTACTCGGGCTGGGGGGTTAT. Its translation: CASVLGLGGY. From start to end, the CDR3 is CASVLGLGGYEQYF.

This clone turned up a few times. All gene names here are mouse names. The CDR3 goes on 4 residues after the read ends, and that part is filled in from the germline J gene. The rearrangement uses TRBV31 and TRBJ2-2; maybe TRBD1 (6 bases). The CDR3 totals 14 residues. Germline values: CDR1 GKSSPN, CDR2 SITVG. V lost 2 bases and J lost 4, with 11 bases in between. The CDR3 bases that were read are TGTGCCTGGAGTGCCAGGGGAGCCACCGGG. It translates to CAWSARGATG. The full CDR3 sequence reads CAWSARGATGQLYF.